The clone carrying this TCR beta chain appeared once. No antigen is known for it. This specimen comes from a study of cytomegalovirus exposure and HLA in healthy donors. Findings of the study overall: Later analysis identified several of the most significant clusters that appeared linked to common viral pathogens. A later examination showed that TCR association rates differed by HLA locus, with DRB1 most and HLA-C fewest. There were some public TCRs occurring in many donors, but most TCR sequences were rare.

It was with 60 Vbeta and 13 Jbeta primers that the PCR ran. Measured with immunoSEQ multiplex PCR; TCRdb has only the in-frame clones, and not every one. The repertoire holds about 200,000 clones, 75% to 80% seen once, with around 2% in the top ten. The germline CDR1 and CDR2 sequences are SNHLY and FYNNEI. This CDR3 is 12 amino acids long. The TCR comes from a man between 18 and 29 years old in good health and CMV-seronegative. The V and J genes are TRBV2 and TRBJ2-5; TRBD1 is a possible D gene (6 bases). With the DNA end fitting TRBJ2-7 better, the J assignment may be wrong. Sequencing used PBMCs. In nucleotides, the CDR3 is TGTGCCAGCAGTTATACAGGGTACGAGCAGTACTTC. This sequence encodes CASSYTGYEQYF.